These 31 T cell receptor beta chains were all obtained from the same sample, sequenced in a study of response to subunit inactivated influenza vaccine. TCRdb called the RT-PCR reads again in MiXCR, with one record for every CDR3 protein. The table records roughly 550,000 distinct CDR3 sequences, less than 25% of them present only once. This same sample was also part of a study on T cells expressing NK-cell markers. Per that paper: For TCR beta, cDNA was produced by 5'RACE template switching with UMIs.

The sample consisted of CD4+ T cells sorted from PBMCs, taken about 11 days after vaccination. These receptors all stem from a man over 45 who received an inactivated influenza vaccine.

A remark on this clonotype: Sequence at one end of the junction differs from germline and may be a read error. The V gene is TRBV6-1, the J gene TRBJ2-1, with 8 bases that match TRBD2. Germline lookup yields CDR1 MNHNS and CDR2 SASEGT. The length of the CDR3 is 17 residues. CDR3 coding DNA: TGTGCCAGCAGTGAAGTCGCGGGGGGCATCTCCTTCAATGAGCAGTTCTTC. It codes for CASSEVAGGISFNEQFF.

This clonotype was detected only a few times. This sequence joins TRBV5-1 and TRBJ2-6; no reliable D call. The CDR3 length is 16 residues. V was pared by 4 bases and J by 0 bases, with 11 bases between. CDR1 is SGHRS and CDR2 is YFSETQ in the germline V gene. Here the CDR3 reads CASSPDAYSGANVLTF. The CDR3, as DNA: TGCGCCAGCAGCCCGGACGCCTACTCTGGGGCCAACGTCCTGACTTTC.

This clonotype was seen only a few times. This chain connects TRBV6-1 to TRBJ2-3; D may correspond to TRBD1 or TRBD2 (5 bases each). The V and J ends lost 4 bases and 1 base respectively, with 15 bases between them. In germline, CDR1 is MNHNS, CDR2 SASEGT. CDR3 size: 16 residues. The CDR3 here is CASSGGTSSRTDTQYF. Here the CDR3 DNA reads TGTGCCAGCAGTGGAGGGACCTCGAGCCGCACAGATACGCAGTATTTT.

The chain couples TRBV27 to TRBJ1-1; 8 bases align to TRBD1. Losses at the gene ends were 5 bases for V and 3 bases for J; bases not matched to a gene: 5. The CDR3 length is 14 residues. Germline V CDR1 and CDR2: MNHEY, SMNVEV (reference sequence). CDR3 protein: CASSKTGADTEAFF. DNA of the CDR3: TGTGCCAGCAGTAAGACAGGGGCCGACACTGAAGCTTTCTTT.

This clonotype has more than one count but fewer than ten. The V call is TRBV7-8, the J call TRBJ2-5; TRBD1 matches 8 bases. The CDR3 extends over 15 amino acids. Germline V gene lookup returns CDR1 SGHVS and CDR2 FQNEAQ. The V gene end was trimmed by 1 base and the J gene end by 4 bases; junction bases not matched to a gene: 5. This CDR3 reads CASSLVVRGPETQYF. The CDR3 DNA reads TGTGCCAGCAGCTTAGTAGTCAGGGGGCCAGAGACCCAGTACTTC.

The chain links TRBV4-1 to TRBJ2-1; D not resolved. This CDR3 contains 14 residues. V was shortened by 1 base and J by 7 bases, with 11 bases between the two germline ends. Germline CDR1 is MGHRA and CDR2 is YSYEKL. CDR3 sequence reads: CASSQGRMGNEQFF. Here the CDR3 DNA reads TGCGCCAGCAGCCAAGGCCGAATGGGGAATGAGCAGTTCTTC.

Many counts were recorded for this clonotype. The chain is built from TRBV5-1 and TRBJ1-1, with TRBD1 identical over 9 bases. Germline CDR1 is SGHRS and CDR2 is YFSETQ. CDR3 length equals 14 residues. V trimming: 9 bases; J trimming: 1 base; junction bases outside the gene matches: 7. This chain's CDR3 is CATEEGQGNTEAFF. CDR3 nucleotide sequence: TGCGCCACCGAAGAGGGACAGGGGAACACTGAAGCTTTCTTT.

This clonotype was counted only a few times. This chain's CDR3 is CASSLQSGSEAFF. In nucleotides, the CDR3 is TGTGCCAGCAGCTTACAGTCAGGATCTGAAGCTTTCTTT. This chain links TRBV7-9 with TRBJ1-1; no definite D call. Trimming took 2 bases from V and 6 from J, leaving 10 bases between them. Per the germline V gene, CDR1 is SEHNR and CDR2 is FQNEAQ (reference sequence). This CDR3 has 13 amino acids.

The CDR3 DNA reads TGTGCCAGCAGATGGACTAGCGCGGACACCGGGGAGCTGTTTTTT. Its protein is CASRWTSADTGELFF. The chain is built from TRBV27 and TRBJ2-2, with 9 bases lining up with TRBD2. CDR1 and CDR2 from the germline V gene are MNHEY and SMNVEV (reference sequence). The CDR3 has 15 residues. V lost 6 bases, J lost 3 bases, and 5 bases stayed unmatched.

This clonotype showed up just a few times. The V gene is TRBV21-1, the J gene TRBJ1-1. TRBV21-1 is tagged as a pseudogene. The CDR3 extends over 16 amino acids. The CDR3 nucleotides read TGTGCCAGCAGCAAAGCTTACGGGGGAGGGCACACTGAAGCTTTCTTT. Residues: CASSKAYGGGHTEAFF.

This clonotype occurred a few times. The V gene is TRBV20-1, the J gene TRBJ2-5, with 7 bases identical to TRBD2. The CDR3 consists of 13 residues. V was clipped by 3 bases and J by 5 bases; unmatched bases: 6. CDR1 is DFQATT and CDR2 is SNEGSKA in the germline V gene (reference sequence). CDR3 region: CSASPRRGETQYF. CDR3 DNA: TGCAGTGCTAGTCCCAGGCGGGGGGAGACCCAGTACTTC.

CDR3 sequence reads: CSASFSGTGDTQYF. The DNA for the CDR3 is TGCAGTGCTAGTTTTTCCGGGACTGGAGATACGCAGTATTTT. This rearrangement joins TRBV20-1 to TRBJ2-3; D perhaps matches TRBD2 (6 bases). Germline CDR1 DFQATT, CDR2 SNEGSKA (reference sequence). The CDR3 has 14 residues. Trimming cost V 3 bases and J 5 bases, with 15 bases left between them.

This clonotype was counted only a few times. The J gene is TRBJ1-5, the V gene TRBV6-6, with D tentatively TRBD1 (6 bases). The CDR3 contains 12 residues. Germline CDR1 reads MNHNY; CDR2 reads SVGAGI (reference sequence). V lost 6 bases, J lost 9 bases, and 12 bases lay in between. The CDR3 DNA reads TGTGCCAGCAGGACAGGAGATCGGCCCCAGCATTTT. Translated, it gives CASRTGDRPQHF.

This clonotype has just a few counts. The genes are TRBV7-2 and TRBJ2-1; D perhaps matches TRBD2 (5 bases). This CDR3 is 14 amino acids long. V lost 10 bases, J lost 0 bases, and 13 bases lay in between. Germline loops: CDR1 SGHTA, CDR2 FQGNSA. CDR3 in amino acids: CATAPGSSYNEQFF. CDR3 nucleotides: TGTGCCACCGCCCCGGGGAGCTCCTACAATGAGCAGTTCTTC.

V and J are TRBV5-1 and TRBJ2-1; TRBD2 matches 10 bases. Germline CDR1 reads SGHRS; CDR2 reads YFSETQ. CDR3 length: 18 residues. V shed 1 base and J 6 bases; nucleotides not matched to a gene: 13. The CDR3 bases are TGCGCCAGCAGCTTGCTTCCCCCCGGCAGCGGGGGGGCCAATGAGCAGTTCTTC. This encodes CASSLLPPGSGGANEQFF.

The rearrangement uses TRBV12-3 or TRBV12-4 and TRBJ1-3; D is undetermined. The CDR3 has 14 residues. Trimming removed 0 bases from V and 6 bases from J, with 9 bases in between. As DNA, the CDR3 is TGTGCCAGCAGTTTAGCGGCAGACTTAAACACCATATATTTT. Amino acids: CASSLAADLNTIYF.

This clonotype has just one count. The CDR3 reads CASSLVGRDEQFF. The CDR3 region has the DNA TGTGCCAGCAGCTTAGTCGGCCGCGATGAGCAGTTCTTC. The chain links TRBV7-2 to TRBJ2-1; no clear D. Trimming left V 1 base short and J 8 bases short, with 9 bases between. This CDR3 is 13 amino acids long. CDR1 is SGHTA, CDR2 FQGNSA, per germline.

This clonotype has just a few counts. The genes are TRBV12-3 or TRBV12-4 and TRBJ1-1; no clear D gene. The V and J ends lost 3 bases and 1 base respectively, with 9 bases between them. The CDR3 runs to 14 residues. The CDR3 loop is CASSLHSQNTEAFF. The CDR3 DNA reads TGTGCCAGCAGTTTGCACAGTCAGAACACTGAAGCTTTCTTT.

V is TRBV25-1 and J is TRBJ1-1, with a weak D call TRBD1 (5 bases). Per the germline V gene, CDR1 is MGHDK and CDR2 is SYGVNS. The germline V and J ends were trimmed by 8 bases and 7 bases, with 17 bases remaining between them. CDR3 length: 13 residues. CDR3 amino acids: CASGPSWQGEAFF. The DNA for the CDR3 is TGTGCCAGCGGACCCTCGTGGCAGGGTGAAGCTTTCTTT.

V is TRBV4-2 and J is TRBJ2-5, with D unclear. The CDR3 is made up of 13 amino acids. The germline CDR1 and CDR2 sequences are LGHNA and YNFKEQ. V lost 0 bases and J 7 bases, leaving 9 bases between the germline ends. DNA of the CDR3: TGTGCCAGCAGCCAAGAGGGCACTGGGACCCAGTACTTC. It encodes CASSQEGTGTQYF.

This clonotype occurred a few times. This may arise from a read error, as a much more abundant clone is one base away. The rearrangement links TRBV9 to TRBJ2-3; no clear D. The CDR3 loop spans 13 amino acids. Trimming left V 0 bases short and J 2 bases short, with 4 bases between. Germline CDR1 SGDLS, CDR2 YYNGEE. CDR3 in amino acids: CASSVGITDTQYF. CDR3 bases: TGTGCCAGCAGCGTAGGGATCACAGATACGCAGTATTTT.

This clonotype has a handful of counts. This sequence joins TRBV29-1 and TRBJ2-2; 8 bases are a match to TRBD2. V lost 7 bases, J lost 7 bases, and 11 bases stayed unmatched. The CDR3 consists of 14 residues. Germline loops: CDR1 SQVTM, CDR2 ANQGSEA. The CDR3 sequence is CSARGLVGGGELFF. The CDR3 bases are TGCAGCGCTAGGGGACTAGTCGGTGGCGGGGAGCTGTTTTTT.

For the CDR3, the DNA is TGCAGCGTTGCCGGACAGACCAACACTGAAGCTTTCTTT. It codes for CSVAGQTNTEAFF. V and J are TRBV29-1 and TRBJ1-1; a possible D gene is TRBD1 (6 bases). The CDR3 runs to 13 residues. Trimming left V 4 bases short and J 2 bases short, with 11 bases between. Germline CDR1 SQVTM, CDR2 ANQGSEA.

The rearrangement uses TRBV6-1 and TRBJ2-7; TRBD1 is a possible D gene (5 bases). The CDR3 totals 13 residues. Between the trimmed V and J ends, which lost 5 bases and 4 bases, there was a span of 12 bases. Germline CDR1 is MNHNS and CDR2 is SASEGT. The CDR3 sequence: CASSRFQGYEQYF. The CDR3 DNA sequence: TGTGCCAGCAGTAGGTTTCAGGGATACGAGCAGTACTTC.

This clonotype was detected a few times. The rearrangement uses TRBV12-3 or TRBV12-4 and TRBJ2-7, with 12 bases aligning to TRBD2. The J segment lost 6 bases and the V segment lost 6 bases, leaving 9 bases of the junction unmatched. The CDR3 is made up of 15 amino acids. CDR3 amino acids: CASRILAGGPGEQYF. Written as DNA, the CDR3 is TGTGCCAGCAGGATTCTAGCGGGAGGGCCGGGCGAGCAGTACTTC.

This clonotype was detected a few times. V usage is TRBV7-2 and J usage is TRBJ1-5; D not certain. Germline V lookup: CDR1 SGHTA, CDR2 FQGNSA. Trimming stripped 4 bases from V and 3 bases from J, with 10 bases between. The CDR3 has 14 amino acids. The CDR3 loop is CASSSLGINQPQHF. As DNA, the CDR3 is TGTGCCAGCAGCTCCCTTGGGATCAATCAGCCCCAGCATTTT.

This clonotype was counted only a few times. The chain couples TRBV7-2 to TRBJ2-7; D ambiguous. With 1 base removed from V and 3 bases from J, the gap between germline ends came to 10 bases. Germline CDR1 reads SGHTA; CDR2 reads FQGNSA. The CDR3 is made up of 14 amino acids. The CDR3 reads CASSLDANSYEQYF. CDR3 in DNA: TGTGCCAGCAGCTTAGATGCTAACAGCTACGAGCAGTACTTC.

There are a few counts of this clonotype. The gene calls are TRBV20-1 and TRBJ1-2; TRBD1 is a possible D gene (6 bases). The CDR3 has 13 amino acids. Trimming pared 6 bases from V and 6 bases from J, leaving 17 bases between. Germline assignment: CDR1 DFQATT and CDR2 SNEGSKA (reference sequence). The CDR3, as DNA: TGCAGTGCGATACCACAGGGAGGGCATGGCTACACCTTC. Protein product: CSAIPQGGHGYTF.

This clonotype turned up a few times. V gene TRBV3-1 combines with J gene TRBJ2-3, with a possible D match to TRBD2 (5 bases). Germline CDR1 LGHDT, CDR2 YNNKEL (reference sequence). This CDR3 is 15 amino acids long. Trimming took 4 bases from V and 4 from J, leaving 15 bases between them. CDR3 amino acids: CASSLKPRGADTQYF. CDR3 coding DNA: TGTGCCAGCAGCCTTAAACCACGGGGAGCAGATACGCAGTATTTT.

The chain is built from TRBV7-9 and TRBJ2-3, with D perhaps TRBD2 (6 bases). The CDR3 has 12 residues. The V end was cut by 2 bases, the J end by 8 bases, with 8 bases between. CDR1 is SEHNR and CDR2 is FQNEAQ in the germline V gene (reference sequence). The CDR3 nucleotides read TGTGCCAGCAGCTTAATCGGGGGTACGCAGTATTTT. This gives the protein CASSLIGGTQYF.

This chain links TRBV28 with TRBJ2-3; no reliable D call. Trimming took 3 bases from V and 0 from J, leaving 13 bases between them. The CDR3 runs to 16 residues. CDR1 is MDHEN, CDR2 SYDVKM, per germline. CDR3 coding DNA: TGTGCCAGCAGTTTTCTGCGCGGCTCTAGCACAGATACGCAGTATTTT. Amino acid sequence: CASSFLRGSSTDTQYF. Filled out from reference TRBV28 and TRBJ2-3, the complete variable domain reads DVKVTQSSRYLVKRTGEKVFLECVQDMDHENMFWYRQDPGLGLRLIYFSYDVKMKEKGDIPEGYSVSREKKERFSLILESASTNQTSMYLCASSFLRGSSTDTQYFGPGTRLTVL.